This T cell receptor (beta chain) was recovered during a study of identical twins. Whole-study results and caveats: Twin-shared out-of-frame alpha sequences showed excess low generation probability.

Details on this clonotype: What it binds is not known.

Germline assignment: CDR1 MNHEY and CDR2 SMNVEV (reference sequence). The V gene lost 4 bases and the J gene lost 0 bases, with 13 bases spanning the gap. The CDR3 extends over 16 amino acids. cDNA carried unique molecular identifiers, and a universal primer site was added by template switching. TCRdb processed the 5' RACE reads anew with MiXCR; each CDR3 protein has one entry. Of about 340,000 distinct CDR3 sequences in the sample, roughly 12% are singletons; the top ten hold roughly 7.8%. The sample also formed part of further work on yellow fever vaccine responses in identical twins.

Source material: CD8+ T cells sorted from blood. The rearrangement links TRBV27 to TRBJ2-1; weak D call: TRBD1 (6 bases). The clonotype comes from a woman aged 18-29 years in good health. The CDR3 is CASSSPDRSSYNEQFF. CDR3 bases: TGTGCCAGCAGTTCCCCCGACAGGAGCTCCTACAATGAGCAGTTCTTC.